These 18 T cell receptor beta chains came from one sample sequenced in a study of OX40 agonist ivuxolimab in advanced cancers. Some clones are missing from TCRdb's copy, which holds only in-frame ones; the method was immunoSEQ multiplex PCR. The sample includes around 77,000 clones, about 78% of them seen just once. Material: CD4+ or CD8+ T cells sorted from blood, obtained in a trial of the OX40 agonist ivuxolimab. The receptors derive from an adult with an advanced solid tumor such as melanoma, head and neck, liver or kidney cancer.

The chain has TRBV7-9 and TRBJ2-7; D is uncertain. V was clipped by 1 base and J by 5 bases, with 15 bases between them. Germline values: CDR1 SEHNR, CDR2 FQNEAQ (reference sequence). The CDR3 loop spans 15 amino acids. The CDR3 DNA is TGTGCCAGCAGCTTAGTAGTCGTCGCAACCGACGAGCAGTACTTC. It is translated as CASSLVVVATDEQYF.

This chain uses TRBV11-2 with TRBJ2-2, with D possibly being TRBD2 (5 bases). Germline V gene data show CDR1 as SGHAT and CDR2 as FQNNGV. CDR3 length: 16 residues. V gave up 2 bases and J gave up 2 bases, with 12 bases separating them. For the CDR3, the DNA is TGTGCCAGCAGCTTAAGTGGCGCGGGTAACACCGGGGAGCTGTTTTTT. Translation gives CASSLSGAGNTGELFF.

This clone has only a few counts. In DNA form, the CDR3 reads TGCGCCAGCAGTCTGGAGGACAGATCCTACGAGCAGTACTTC. Translated: CASSLEDRSYEQYF. The chain recombines TRBV5-1 with TRBJ2-7, with a possible D match to TRBD1 (6 bases). This CDR3 spans 14 amino acids. V was shortened by 5 bases and J by 1 base, with 13 bases between the two germline ends. Germline assignment: CDR1 SGHRS and CDR2 YFSETQ.

The gene calls are TRBV7-2 and TRBJ1-2, with TRBD1 as a possible D gene (6 bases). V was trimmed by 3 bases and J by 2 bases, leaving 7 bases between them. The CDR3 is 13 residues long. The germline V gene encodes CDR1 SGHTA and CDR2 FQGNSA. The CDR3 protein is CASSFTGNYGYTF. CDR3 nucleotide sequence: TGTGCCAGCAGCTTCACAGGGAACTATGGCTACACCTTC.

The chain couples TRBV7-2 to TRBJ1-4; D perhaps matches TRBD1 (5 bases). Per germline, CDR1 SGHTA and CDR2 FQGNSA. V was clipped by 5 bases and J by 5 bases, with 15 bases between them. The CDR3 consists of 15 residues. CDR3 residues: CASSPRGGRNEKLFF. The CDR3 DNA reads as TGTGCCAGCAGCCCCCGGGGCGGGCGGAATGAAAAACTGTTTTTT.

The J gene is TRBJ1-5, the V gene TRBV12-1. TRBV12-1 is an annotated pseudogene. The CDR3 is 14 amino acids. CDR3 in amino acids: CASSFAPYRQPQHF. CDR3 in DNA: TGTGCCAGCAGCTTTGCACCGTACCGGCAGCCCCAGCATTTT.

The genes are TRBV28 and TRBJ2-7; the match to TRBD1 covers 8 bases. CDR1 and CDR2 from the germline V gene are MDHEN and SYDVKM. The junction had 10 bases not matched to a gene; V was cut back by 5 bases and J by 1 base. The CDR3 has 16 residues. For the CDR3, the DNA is TGTGCCAGCAGTAATCCCACCAGGGGGCTATCCTACGAGCAGTACTTC. Amino acid sequence: CASSNPTRGLSYEQYF.

This clone was detected a few times. This rearrangement joins TRBV29-1 to TRBJ2-7, with D unclear. CDR1 and CDR2 from the germline V gene are SQVTM and ANQGSEA. There are 13 residues in the CDR3. V was trimmed by 0 bases and J by 8 bases, leaving 14 bases between them. The CDR3 is CSVEDRQAQKQYF. The CDR3 nucleotides read TGCAGCGTTGAAGATCGTCAGGCGCAGAAGCAGTACTTC.

V gene TRBV7-2 combines with J gene TRBJ2-7; 15 bases fit TRBD2. The CDR3 has 16 amino acids. V was clipped by 5 bases and J by 3 bases; unmatched bases: 5. The germline gives CDR1 SGHTA, CDR2 FQGNSA. CDR3 loop: CASSHWTSGGDYEQYF. The CDR3 bases are TGTGCCAGCAGCCACTGGACTAGCGGGGGGGACTACGAGCAGTACTTC.

This clone has just one count. The chain has TRBV6-5 and TRBJ2-1; a weak D match, TRBD1 (7 bases). Germline V gives CDR1 MNHEY, CDR2 SVGAGI. V shed 8 bases and J shed 10 bases, with 18 bases lying between them. CDR3 size: 13 residues. The CDR3 loop reads CASGNRQGGEQFF. In DNA, the CDR3 is TGTGCCAGCGGGAATCGACAGGGAGGCGAGCAGTTCTTC.

This chain links TRBV14 with TRBJ1-1; no definite D call. V lost 2 bases and J lost 11, with 15 bases in between. This CDR3 contains 13 residues. Germline CDR1 SGHDN, CDR2 FVKESK. In nucleotides, the CDR3 is TGTGCCAGCAGCCAATCCCGGGTGGGTGGCGCTTTCTTT. It is translated as CASSQSRVGGAFF. Full variable domain (missing parts from reference TRBV14 and TRBJ1-1): EAGVTQFPSHSVIEKGQTVTLRCDPISGHDNLYWYRRVMGKEIKFLLHFVKESKQDESGMPNNRFLAERTGGTYSTLKVQPAELEDSGVYFCASSQSRVGGAFFGQGTRLTVV.

The V call is TRBV28, the J call TRBJ1-1; a weak D match, TRBD1 (5 bases). Per the germline V gene, CDR1 is MDHEN and CDR2 is SYDVKM. The CDR3 contains 15 residues. The germline V and J ends were trimmed by 3 bases and 1 base, with 12 bases remaining between them. In DNA form, the CDR3 reads TGTGCCAGCAGTTTTCTAGGGGCTACGAACACTGAAGCTTTCTTT. As protein: CASSFLGATNTEAFF.

The sample holds a few counts of this clone. This chain connects TRBV11-3 to TRBJ2-3; possible D gene TRBD1, 6 bases. The CDR3 has 15 residues. Germline CDR1 SGHNT, CDR2 YENEEA. Trimming shortened V by 5 bases and J by 2 bases, and 14 bases separated the two germline ends. The CDR3: CASSGQGLLTDTQYF. The CDR3 nucleotides read TGTGCCAGCAGCGGTCAGGGGCTACTCACAGATACGCAGTATTTT. The full variable domain, completed using reference TRBV11-3 and TRBJ2-3, is EAGVVQSPRYKIIEKKQPVAFWCNPISGHNTLYWYLQNLGQGPELLIRYENEEAVDDSQLPKDRFSAERLKGVDSTLKIQPAELGDSAVYLCASSGQGLLTDTQYFGPGTRLTVL.

The V call is TRBV7-2, the J call TRBJ2-1; TRBD1 aligns across 10 bases. In germline, CDR1 is SGHTA, CDR2 FQGNSA. The length of the CDR3 is 14 residues. Trimming at V came to 1 base and at J to 10 bases, leaving 4 bases not matched to a gene. CDR3 protein: CASSLGTGGKEQFF. CDR3 sequence (DNA): TGTGCCAGCAGCTTAGGGACAGGGGGAAAGGAGCAGTTCTTC.

In this sample, this clone turned up many times. The chain joins TRBV6-5 to TRBJ1-5; the D gene is possibly TRBD1 (6 bases). There are 14 residues in the CDR3. Looked up from germline, CDR1 is MNHEY and CDR2 is SVGAGI. V gave up 2 bases and J gave up 3 bases, with 8 bases separating them. The CDR3 loop is CASSYGGLNQPQHF. As DNA, the CDR3 is TGTGCCAGCAGTTACGGGGGCCTCAATCAGCCCCAGCATTTT.

The V gene is TRBV29-1, the J gene TRBJ1-1, with D tentatively TRBD1 (6 bases). The CDR3 totals 12 residues. The V gene lost 5 bases and the J gene lost 3 bases, with 10 bases spanning the gap. Germline lookup yields CDR1 SQVTM and CDR2 ANQGSEA. The CDR3 region has the DNA TGCAGCGTTAGTACAGGGCACACTGAAGCTTTCTTT. It is translated as CSVSTGHTEAFF.

J is TRBJ1-1 and V is TRBV27; D gene ambiguous. V was shortened by 0 bases and J by 3 bases, with 11 bases between the two germline ends. Germline CDR1 reads MNHEY; CDR2 reads SMNVEV (reference sequence). This CDR3 is 15 amino acids long. CDR3 coding DNA: TGTGCCAGCAGTTTATCAGGCCCCGGGTACACTGAAGCTTTCTTT. This encodes CASSLSGPGYTEAFF.

The rearrangement joins TRBV6-5 to TRBJ1-5; possibly TRBD1 for D (5 bases). Trimming removed 8 bases from V and 8 bases from J, with 10 bases in between. Germline values: CDR1 MNHEY, CDR2 SVGAGI. The CDR3 runs 11 residues. CDR3 sequence reads: CASLGGKPQHF. In DNA, the CDR3 is TGTGCCAGCCTGGGGGGGAAGCCCCAGCATTTT.